The source of this T cell receptor beta chain is a study of CXCR3-negative and CXCR3-positive naive CD8 T cells. This CDR3 region has 15 residues. Germline V gives CDR1 ENHRY, CDR2 SYGVKD. Researchers prepared the TRB cDNA libraries using 5' RACE with UMI labels. TCRdb reprocessed the 5' RACE reads and keeps a single row for each CDR3 protein, giving no DNA. The sample totals some 41,000 distinct CDR3 sequences. About this clonotype itself: Its antigen is still unknown.

Study observations and caveats: CD5 surface expression was similar among naive subsets, and TCR strength was estimated by inference from TRB CDR3 properties. Diversity proved comparably high across both naive subsets and much lower in memory CD8+ cells. Naive cells that were CXCR3-negative or CXCR3-positive used TRBV-TRBJ genes alike, while memory cells diverged.

The specimen sequenced was memory CD8+ T cells from blood. The J gene is TRBJ2-2, the V gene TRBV10-3; TCRdb outputs TRBD2, but without DNA this stays unchecked. This TCR was sampled from a human donor in good health. Some clones in this sample may be carry-over from other donors' samples. Here the CDR3 reads CAISPSDPRTGELFF.